The 9 T cell receptor beta chains below come from one sample, sequenced in a study of blood T cell repertoires in COVID-19. Data came from immunoSEQ multiplex PCR; TCRdb stores just in-frame clones and leaves some out. Of 300,000 or so clones listed, more than 70% are singletons. The sequenced material came from peripheral blood. These receptors were taken from a woman aged 45-60 years with acute or convalescent COVID-19.

This clone was seen once. This chain joins TRBV27 and TRBJ2-7; 12 nucleotides align to TRBD2. The CDR3 loop spans 17 amino acids. Germline V CDR1 and CDR2: MNHEY, SMNVEV (reference sequence). Germline trimming cut 3 bases from V and 3 bases from J; bases unmatched to any gene: 9. The DNA of the CDR3 is TGTGCCAGCAGTTTGTTCGGACTAGCGGGAAGTGTCTACGAGCAGTACTTC. It specifies CASSLFGLAGSVYEQYF.

The V and J genes are TRBV5-5 and TRBJ1-2, with 8 bases lining up with TRBD1. The J segment lost 3 bases and the V segment lost 0 bases, leaving 4 bases of the junction unmatched. The V gene's germline CDR1 is SGHKS and CDR2 YYEKEE (reference sequence). The CDR3 covers 15 residues. In DNA, the CDR3 is TGTGCCAGCAGCTTGGCCCAGGGGGCTTACTATGGCTACACCTTC. Translating it yields CASSLAQGAYYGYTF. Filled out from reference TRBV5-5 and TRBJ1-2, the complete variable domain reads DAGVTQSPTHLIKTRGQQVTLRCSPISGHKSVSWYQQVLGQGPQFIFQYYEKEERGRGNFPDRFSARQFPNYSSELNVNALLLGDSALYLCASSLAQGAYYGYTFGSGTRLTVV.

The CDR3 reads CASSQESTSAQETQYF. The CDR3, as DNA: TGTGCCAGCAGCCAAGAGTCAACTAGCGCCCAAGAGACCCAGTACTTC. The chain uses TRBV3-1 (or the pseudogene TRBV3-2) and TRBJ2-5; 7 nucleotides align to TRBD2. The CDR3 is 16 amino acids. Germline CDR1 and CDR2: LGHDT and YNNKEL (reference sequence). V lost 0 bases, J lost 1 base, and 5 bases stayed unmatched.

The chain links TRBV4-1 to TRBJ1-5; TRBD1 matches 8 bases. CDR3 length: 16 residues. Germline V lookup: CDR1 MGHRA, CDR2 YSYEKL. Unmatched junction bases numbered 8, after V lost 0 bases and J lost 7 bases. CDR3 amino acids: CASSQDRTGTYQPQHF. For the CDR3, the DNA is TGCGCCAGCAGCCAAGATAGGACAGGGACGTACCAGCCCCAGCATTTT.

The chain couples TRBV29-1 to TRBJ1-2; 8 nucleotides align to TRBD1. V dropped 3 bases and J dropped 5; count of bases not matched to a gene: 2. The germline V gene encodes CDR1 SQVTM and CDR2 ANQGSEA. The CDR3 runs 12 residues. CDR3 in DNA: TGCAGCGTTGACACAGGGGGATATGGCTACACCTTC. As protein: CSVDTGGYGYTF.

J is TRBJ2-5 and V is TRBV19, with no clear D. Trimming left V 1 base short and J 5 bases short, with 8 bases between. The CDR3 has 13 residues. CDR1 is LNHDA and CDR2 is SQIVND in the germline V gene (reference sequence). The CDR3 loop reads CASSIVVMETQYF. The CDR3 DNA follows: TGTGCCAGTAGTATAGTCGTTATGGAGACCCAGTACTTC. Variable domain in full (rest from reference TRBV19 and TRBJ2-5): DGGITQSPKYLFRKEGQNVTLSCEQNLNHDAMYWYRQDPGQGLRLIYYSQIVNDFQKGDIAEGYSVSREKKESFPLTVTSAQKNPTAFYLCASSIVVMETQYFGPGTRLLVL.

This clone was seen just once. The V gene is TRBV7-9, the J gene TRBJ2-2; D remains ambiguous. In germline, CDR1 is SEHNR, CDR2 FQNEAQ (reference sequence). CDR3 length: 15 residues. The V end was cut by 6 bases, the J end by 6 bases, with 17 bases between. Written as DNA, the CDR3 is TGTGCCAGCAGGTCCGGGTCCTCCTCAGCCGGGGAGCTGTTTTTT. Amino acid sequence: CASRSGSSSAGELFF.

J is TRBJ2-1 and V is TRBV18, with D hard to call. Germline-derived CDR1 and CDR2 are KGHSH and LQKENI. The CDR3 spans 17 residues. With 2 bases removed from V and 0 bases from J, the gap between germline ends came to 14 bases. The CDR3 reads CASSPTVPQSSYNEQFF. DNA for the CDR3: TGTGCCAGCTCACCAACAGTCCCCCAGAGCTCCTACAATGAGCAGTTCTTC.

The chain links TRBV25-1 to TRBJ2-5; perhaps TRBD2 as D (7 bases). This CDR3 has 15 amino acids. Germline CDR1 reads MGHDK; CDR2 reads SYGVNS. V was shortened by 5 bases and J by 5 bases, with 18 bases between the two germline ends. CDR3 coding DNA: TGTGCCAGCAGTCCCCGGGGGGCAATGTGGGAGACCCAGTACTTC. This sequence encodes CASSPRGAMWETQYF.